This T cell receptor beta chain was recovered during a study of blood T cell repertoires in COVID-19. Study-level background: Samples came from the United States, Italy and Spain, spanning acute and convalescent COVID-19.

Each participant's cohort was designated according to participant-reported clinical history. In Cohort 3, a recovered donor had either two negative PCRs, clearance, or symptom resolution. In germline, CDR1 is LNHDA, CDR2 SQIVND (reference sequence). This CDR3 has 14 amino acids. V was clipped by 5 bases and J by 0 bases, with 8 bases between them. How the authors handled the data: Using reference gene primer amplification, nucleated cell counts were estimated. Using immunoSEQ multiplex PCR, the repertoire was profiled, and TCRdb retains in-frame clones only, with some absent. Clone size and the V and J calls come from that table; the DNA yielded D and trimming. The table lists a few hundred thousand clones, over 75% of them singletons.

The V call is TRBV19, the J call TRBJ1-5, with D unresolved. This TCR derives from a woman in her 40s who had recovered from COVID-19. The sequencing sample was made of PBMCs or T cells enriched from blood (not recorded which). The CDR3 is CASSLGSSNQPQHF. The CDR3 bases are TGTGCCAGTAGTCTAGGGAGTAGCAATCAGCCCCAGCATTTT.